One and the same sample provided the 7 T cell receptor beta chains below, sequenced in a study of radiotherapy plus CTLA-4 blockade in lung cancer (dated 2018 in TCRdb). The library was built by means of the immunoSEQ multiplex PCR assay. TCRdb took this table from immuneACCESS and kept in-frame rearrangements with V and J called. Such tables lack part of the clones; where checked against another copy, unresolved V genes explain under half of the gap, and the rest is unexplained. This sample is represented by approximately 82,000 clones; approximately 82% of them were singletons. The ten top clones hold about 14% of the sample. The specimen was peripheral blood, collected from a patient treated with radiotherapy plus ipilimumab. These receptor sequences come from a human donor with non-small cell lung cancer that progressed on radiotherapy plus ipilimumab.

The chain couples TRBV29-1 to TRBJ2-5; unclear D gene. In germline, CDR1 is SQVTM, CDR2 ANQGSEA. CDR3 length equals 12 residues. The V and J ends lost 7 bases and 4 bases respectively, with 13 bases between them. Here the CDR3 DNA reads TGCAGCGGGACGAGTGGGCGAGAGACCCAGTACTTC. It specifies CSGTSGRETQYF.

The V call is TRBV5-1, the J call TRBJ2-1, with D perhaps matching TRBD1 or TRBD2 (7 bases each). Germline lookup yields CDR1 SGHRS and CDR2 YFSETQ. The V end was cut by 2 bases, the J end by 5 bases, with 14 bases between. This CDR3 comprises 15 residues. The CDR3 region has the DNA TGCGCCAGCAGCTTCCAGGGGGGGCAGAACAATGAGCAGTTCTTC. The encoded protein is CASSFQGGQNNEQFF.

This clone came up a few times. The chain uses TRBV7-9 and TRBJ1-3; D gene ambiguous. Germline-derived CDR1 and CDR2 are SEHNR and FQNEAQ (reference sequence). CDR3 length: 13 residues. Trimming left V 5 bases short and J 8 bases short, with 13 bases between. The CDR3 sequence is CASSPQQGHTIYF. DNA of the CDR3: TGTGCCAGCAGCCCCCAACAAGGACACACCATATATTTT.

The rearrangement links TRBV6-1 to TRBJ1-2; TRBD1 matches at 7 bases. The CDR3 sequence is 13 residues long. The ends lost 6 bases at V and 6 bases at J; junction bases unmatched: 7. Germline V CDR1 and CDR2: MNHNS, SASEGT. CDR3 protein: CASRPRDRDGYTF. The CDR3, as DNA: TGTGCCAGCAGGCCCCGGGACAGAGATGGCTACACCTTC.

This sequence joins TRBV7-2 and TRBJ2-5; the D is unclear. The CDR3 contains 13 residues. V gave up 4 bases and J gave up 4 bases, with 10 bases separating them. CDR1 and CDR2 (germline): SGHTA, FQGNSA. The CDR3 here is CASSWITRETQYF. CDR3 coding DNA: TGTGCCAGCAGCTGGATCACTCGAGAGACCCAGTACTTC.

This chain links TRBV19 with TRBJ2-1, with D perhaps matching TRBD1 or TRBD2 (6 bases each). Germline V gives CDR1 LNHDA, CDR2 SQIVND (reference sequence). This CDR3 is built from 17 residues. V lost 4 bases and J 4 bases, leaving 20 bases between the germline ends. Written as DNA, the CDR3 is TGTGCCAGTAGTAAGAACCCGGGGGCTTTCTCTTACAATGAGCAGTTCTTC. Translated: CASSKNPGAFSYNEQFF.

The V and J genes are TRBV7-2 and TRBJ2-3, with TRBD2 matching 9 bases. The CDR3 consists of 16 residues. The germline gives CDR1 SGHTA, CDR2 FQGNSA. V was pared by 3 bases and J by 5 bases, with 9 bases of the junction left unmatched. The CDR3 reads CASSFFPRGGQDTQYF. In DNA form, the CDR3 reads TGTGCCAGCAGCTTTTTCCCGCGGGGGGGCCAAGATACGCAGTATTTT.